The 20 T cell receptor beta chains listed next were all sequenced from one sample in a study of shared clonotypes between healthy human individuals. Sequencing was performed with immunoSEQ multiplex PCR; in TCRdb, only in-frame clones are kept and a portion is missing. The profile covers about 1 million clones, with about 74% appearing a single time and around 1.5% taken by the ten largest. Specimen: memory CD4+ T cells sorted from blood. Subset in this sample: CD45RA-negative fraction. All receptors derive from a man younger than 30 in good health.

The chain uses TRBV5-1 and TRBJ2-5, with TRBD2 matching 8 bases. CDR1 and CDR2 (germline): SGHRS, YFSETQ. There are 17 residues in the CDR3. The trim removed 4 bases at V and 3 bases at J, leaving 14 bases unmatched. The DNA for the CDR3 is TGCGCCAGCAGCCCGTCAGGGTGGGGGACTAGAAAAGAGACCCAGTACTTC. Its translation: CASSPSGWGTRKETQYF. Filled out from reference TRBV5-1 and TRBJ2-5, the complete variable domain reads KAGVTQTPRYLIKTRGQQVTLSCSPISGHRSVSWYQQTPGQGLQFLFEYFSETQRNKGNFPGRFSGRQFSNSRSEMNVSTLELGDSALYLCASSPSGWGTRKETQYFGPGTRLLVL.

This clone was detected ten times or more. This chain connects TRBV11-2 to TRBJ2-3; TRBD1 agrees at 11 bases. CDR3 size: 17 residues. V shed 5 bases, J shed 6 bases, and the junction held 13 bases outside the gene matches. Germline CDR1 is SGHAT and CDR2 is FQNNGV. As DNA, the CDR3 is TGTGCCAGCAGCAACGTCGTAGGGACAGGGGGATCGGATACGCAGTATTTT. It codes for CASSNVVGTGGSDTQYF.

The V call is TRBV19, the J call TRBJ2-2; 9 bases fit TRBD1. The CDR3 sequence is 15 residues long. V gave up 6 bases and J gave up 3 bases; unmatched junction bases: 5. Germline lookup yields CDR1 LNHDA and CDR2 SQIVND (reference sequence). The CDR3 here is CASSTGQGDTGELFF. For the CDR3, the DNA is TGTGCCAGTAGCACGGGACAGGGCGACACCGGGGAGCTGTTTTTT.

The J gene is TRBJ2-1, the V gene TRBV7-9; the D gene could be TRBD1 or TRBD2 (7 bases each). V was cut by 7 bases and J by 8 bases, with 18 bases left in between. From germline, CDR1 is SEHNR and CDR2 FQNEAQ (reference sequence). CDR3 length equals 14 residues. CDR3 bases: TGTGCCAGCACCCCAGGGGGAGGGCTAGATGAGCAGTTCTTC. Translated: CASTPGGGLDEQFF. Combining the CDR3 with reference TRBV7-9 and TRBJ2-1 gives the whole variable domain DTGVSQNPRHKITKRGQNVTFRCDPISEHNRLYWYRQTLGQGPEFLTYFQNEAQLEKSRLLSDRFSAERPKGSFSTLEIQRTEQGDSAMYLCASTPGGGLDEQFFGPGTRLTVL.

This sequence joins TRBV2 and TRBJ2-3, with 9 bases matching TRBD1. This CDR3 spans 17 amino acids. CDR1 is SNHLY and CDR2 is FYNNEI in the germline V gene. Trimming removed 4 bases from V and 4 bases from J; junction bases left unmatched: 12. The CDR3 sequence is CASSGYTGGQGADTQYF. The CDR3, as DNA: TGTGCCAGCAGTGGATATACAGGGGGCCAGGGTGCAGATACGCAGTATTTT.

The V gene is TRBV28, the J gene TRBJ1-1; the D gene is possibly TRBD1 (6 bases). The germline V gene has CDR1 MDHEN and CDR2 SYDVKM. V lost 7 bases and J 4 bases, leaving 16 bases between the germline ends. The CDR3 loop spans 14 amino acids. CDR3 sequence: CASIPGGGRTEAFF. CDR3 nucleotides: TGTGCCAGCATCCCCGGGGGGGGGCGCACTGAAGCTTTCTTT.

The chain is built from TRBV19 and TRBJ2-1, with TRBD2 matching over 10 bases. J gave up 6 bases and V 6 bases, and 8 bases lay outside the gene matches. This CDR3 spans 15 amino acids. The germline V gene has CDR1 LNHDA and CDR2 SQIVND (reference sequence). DNA for the CDR3: TGTGCCAGTAGCCGGGGCGTAGCGGGAGGCAATGAGCAGTTCTTC. It translates to CASSRGVAGGNEQFF.

There are many counts of this clone. The rearrangement links TRBV6-6 to TRBJ1-2, with 8 bases aligning to TRBD1. V lost 7 bases to trimming and J lost 4 bases; unmatched junction nucleotides: 5. Germline values: CDR1 MNHNY, CDR2 SVGAGI (reference sequence). This CDR3 has 13 amino acids. In DNA form, the CDR3 reads TGTGCCAGCATGGACAGGGCCAGCTATGGCTACACCTTC. It translates to CASMDRASYGYTF.

V gene TRBV18 combines with J gene TRBJ1-6; TRBD1 agrees at 7 bases. Germline values: CDR1 KGHSH, CDR2 LQKENI. The CDR3 runs to 15 residues. With 2 bases clipped from V and 6 bases from J, the junction kept 4 bases outside the gene matches. The CDR3 bases are TGTGCCAGCTCACCAGTCGGGGACAGTAATTCACCCCTCCACTTT. As protein: CASSPVGDSNSPLHF.

With regard to this clone: The identical CDR3 is also encoded by other nucleotide sequences in the sample. The V and J genes are TRBV14 and TRBJ2-3, with D unresolved. The length of the CDR3 is 15 residues. Germline CDR1 SGHDN, CDR2 FVKESK. Trimming removed 0 bases at V and 6 bases at J, with 13 bases between. The CDR3 DNA sequence: TGTGCCAGCAGCCAAGATTCATGGCTGCGGGATACGCAGTATTTT. It yields the protein CASSQDSWLRDTQYF. Supplemented by reference TRBV14 and TRBJ2-3, the full variable domain reads EAGVTQFPSHSVIEKGQTVTLRCDPISGHDNLYWYRRVMGKEIKFLLHFVKESKQDESGMPNNRFLAERTGGTYSTLKVQPAELEDSGVYFCASSQDSWLRDTQYFGPGTRLTVL.

The J gene is TRBJ2-1, the V gene TRBV7-2, with a possible D match to TRBD1 (6 bases). CDR1 and CDR2 (germline): SGHTA, FQGNSA. Trimming pared 3 bases from V and 7 bases from J, leaving 16 bases between. The CDR3 consists of 15 residues. The CDR3 DNA reads TGTGCCAGCAGCTTTTATTTAACAGGGATGAATGAGCAGTTCTTC. Translated: CASSFYLTGMNEQFF.

This clone was seen a few times. The rearrangement joins TRBV4-3 to TRBJ1-5; D perhaps matches TRBD1 (6 bases). Trimming stripped 0 bases from V and 6 bases from J, with 15 bases between. Germline CDR1 and CDR2: LGHNA and YSLEER. The CDR3 loop spans 16 amino acids. This CDR3 reads CASSQEAGQGFQPQHF. The CDR3 nucleotides read TGCGCCAGCAGCCAAGAGGCGGGGCAGGGGTTTCAGCCCCAGCATTTT.

This chain connects TRBV12-5 to TRBJ2-2; D unclear. The CDR3 has 14 amino acids. Germline loops: CDR1 LGHNT, CDR2 FRNRAP. V dropped 5 bases and J dropped 3 bases, with 10 bases sitting between them. The CDR3 DNA follows: TGTGCTAGTGGTCGGTTGCAATACACCGGGGAGCTGTTTTTT. Protein: CASGRLQYTGELFF.

V usage is TRBV5-1 and J usage is TRBJ2-2; the match to TRBD2 covers 8 bases. Germline CDR1 reads SGHRS; CDR2 reads YFSETQ. The CDR3 contains 15 residues. With V trimmed by 2 bases and J by 6 bases, 6 bases remained unmatched. The DNA of the CDR3 is TGCGCCAGCAGCTTAACGAGCGGGAGAGCCGGGGAGCTGTTTTTT. Amino acids: CASSLTSGRAGELFF. The variable domain in full, completed from reference TRBV5-1 and TRBJ2-2, reads KAGVTQTPRYLIKTRGQQVTLSCSPISGHRSVSWYQQTPGQGLQFLFEYFSETQRNKGNFPGRFSGRQFSNSRSEMNVSTLELGDSALYLCASSLTSGRAGELFFGEGSRLTVL.

The genes are TRBV5-1 and TRBJ1-2, with D uncertain. Per the germline V gene, CDR1 is SGHRS and CDR2 is YFSETQ. The CDR3 runs to 13 residues. Between the trimmed V and J ends, which lost 4 bases and 6 bases, there was a span of 13 bases. The CDR3 region has the DNA TGCGCCAGCAGCCAGACGGGAGACCATGGCTACACCTTC. Its translation: CASSQTGDHGYTF.

This chain joins TRBV12-5 and TRBJ2-7; a weak D match, TRBD1 (5 bases). The CDR3 has 15 amino acids. Germline V gene sequence: CDR1 LGHNT, CDR2 FRNRAP. The germline V and J ends were trimmed by 5 bases and 1 base, with 15 bases remaining between them. The CDR3 bases are TGTGCTAGTGGTCCCCGAGTTTCAGGGTCCTACGAGCAGTACTTC. Residues: CASGPRVSGSYEQYF. Looking up the rest from reference TRBV12-5 and TRBJ2-7 gives the full variable domain: DARVTQTPRHKVTEMGQEVTMRCQPILGHNTVFWYRQTMMQGLELLAYFRNRAPLDDSGMPKDRFSAEMPDATLATLKIQPSEPRDSAVYFCASGPRVSGSYEQYFGPGTRLTVT.

V is TRBV6-5 and J is TRBJ2-7, with a possible D match to TRBD2 (6 bases). The CDR3 is made up of 15 amino acids. Germline V lookup: CDR1 MNHEY, CDR2 SVGAGI. V shed 2 bases and J shed 0 bases, with 11 bases lying between them. The CDR3 protein is CASSYPSASSYEQYF. The CDR3 DNA reads TGTGCCAGCAGTTACCCTAGCGCGAGCTCCTACGAGCAGTACTTC.

The gene calls are TRBV20-1 and TRBJ1-2; D is unresolved. CDR1 and CDR2 from the germline V gene are DFQATT and SNEGSKA (reference sequence). V was trimmed by 0 bases and J by 5 bases, leaving 4 bases between them. This CDR3 is built from 11 residues. In nucleotides, the CDR3 is TGCAGTGCTAGAGATAAGTATGGCTACACCTTC. Protein sequence: CSARDKYGYTF.

The genes are TRBV6-4 and TRBJ2-4, with D possibly TRBD1 on 6 matching bases. From germline, CDR1 is MRHNA and CDR2 SNTAGT. V lost 0 bases and J lost 2, with 14 bases in between. The CDR3 loop spans 17 amino acids. The chain's CDR3 is CASSDSDSPSPKNIQYF. CDR3 nucleotide sequence: TGTGCCAGCAGTGACTCGGACAGTCCCTCTCCCAAAAACATTCAGTACTTC.

The chain recombines TRBV28 with TRBJ1-1, with D uncertain. This CDR3 has 12 amino acids. The V gene lost 5 bases and the J gene lost 4 bases, with 8 bases spanning the gap. CDR1 and CDR2 (germline): MDHEN, SYDVKM. This chain's CDR3 is CASSPVGTEAFF. The CDR3, as DNA: TGTGCCAGCAGTCCGGTGGGCACTGAAGCTTTCTTT.